This T cell receptor (beta chain) was recovered during a study of CD8+ T cells in alopecia areata. The wider study: Treated patients took oral tofacitinib at 5 to 10 mg twice daily. People stayed on tofacitinib for 6 to 18 months, then stopped the drug for 6 months. Regarding the study as a whole: Patients showed less clear TCR sequence sharing than mice, possibly partly because of HLA diversity. Higher clonality and more expanded CD8+ clones appeared in lesional than normal scalp.

With respect to this clone: What it recognizes is unknown.

The CDR3 extends over 13 amino acids. After removal of 4 bases from V and 7 bases from J, the junction contained 2 bases not matched to a gene. The germline V gene encodes CDR1 SGHNT and CDR2 YENEEA. cDNA serving as the sequencing template came from extracted, reverse transcribed RNA. The assay was immunoSEQ multiplex PCR, and TCRdb's table has in-frame clones only and misses some. The sample lists approximately 180,000 clones, around three fifths occurring once. The origin of this receptor is a human donor with alopecia areata. Specimen: CD4+ T cells sorted from blood, collected at week 0. The V call is TRBV11-3, the J call TRBJ2-5; TRBD2 matches 11 bases. Written as DNA, the CDR3 is TGTGCCAGCAGCTCAGGGACTAGCGGGACCCAGTACTTC. This gives the protein CASSSGTSGTQYF.